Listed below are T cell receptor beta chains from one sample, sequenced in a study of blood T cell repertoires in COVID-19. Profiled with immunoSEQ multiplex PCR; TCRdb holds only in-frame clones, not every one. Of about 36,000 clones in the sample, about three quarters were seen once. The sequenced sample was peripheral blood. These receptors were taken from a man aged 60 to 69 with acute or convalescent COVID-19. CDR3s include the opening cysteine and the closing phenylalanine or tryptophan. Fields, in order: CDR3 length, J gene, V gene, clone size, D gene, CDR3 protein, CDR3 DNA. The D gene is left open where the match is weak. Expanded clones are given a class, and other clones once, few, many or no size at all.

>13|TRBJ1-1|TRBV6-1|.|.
CASSEGPGTEAFF
TGTGCCAGCAGTGAAGGACCGGGGACTGAAGCTTTCTTT
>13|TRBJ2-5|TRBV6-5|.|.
CASSFLAGETQYF
TGTGCCAGCAGTTTTCTTGCGGGAGAGACCCAGTACTTC
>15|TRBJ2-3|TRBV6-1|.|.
CASSERPGGGDTQYF
TGTGCCAGCAGTGAACGGCCAGGGGGAGGAGATACGCAGTATTTT
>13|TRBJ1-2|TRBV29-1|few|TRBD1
CSVRTGGSYGYTF
TGCAGCGTCAGGACAGGGGGTAGCTATGGCTACACCTTC
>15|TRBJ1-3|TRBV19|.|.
CASSKVPGTGNTIYF
TGTGCCAGTAGTAAGGTTCCCGGGACAGGAAACACCATATATTTT
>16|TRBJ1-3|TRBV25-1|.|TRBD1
CASRRDTGGSGNTIYF
TGTGCCAGCAGGAGGGACACAGGGGGCTCTGGAAACACCATATATTTT
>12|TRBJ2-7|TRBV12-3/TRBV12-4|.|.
CASRTGGYEQYF
TGTGCCAGCAGAACCGGGGGCTACGAGCAGTACTTC
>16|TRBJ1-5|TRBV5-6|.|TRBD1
CASSFSGTGINQPQHF
TGTGCCAGCAGCTTCTCCGGGACAGGGATAAATCAGCCCCAGCATTTT
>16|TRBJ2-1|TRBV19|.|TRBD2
CASSIVAGALYNEQFF
TGTGCCAGTAGTATCGTAGCGGGAGCCCTTTACAATGAGCAGTTCTTC
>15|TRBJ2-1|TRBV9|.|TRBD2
CASSDSGSGRNEQFF
TGTGCCAGCAGCGATAGCGGGAGTGGTCGAAATGAGCAGTTCTTC
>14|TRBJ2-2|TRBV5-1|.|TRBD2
CASSSGGGTGELFF
TGCGCCAGCAGCTCGGGCGGGGGCACCGGGGAGCTGTTTTTT
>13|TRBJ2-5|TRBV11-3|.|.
CASSLWQQETQYF
TGTGCCAGCAGCTTATGGCAGCAAGAGACCCAGTACTTC
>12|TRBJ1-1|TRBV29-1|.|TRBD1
CSAVTGGTEAFF
TGCAGCGCTGTGACAGGGGGCACTGAAGCTTTCTTT
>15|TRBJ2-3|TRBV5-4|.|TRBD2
CASSLAGLITDTQYF
TGTGCCAGCAGCTTGGCGGGACTAATCACAGATACGCAGTATTTT
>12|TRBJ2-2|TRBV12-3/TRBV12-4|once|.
CASSSILTALFF
TGTGCCAGCAGTTCAATACTTACAGCACTGTTTTTT
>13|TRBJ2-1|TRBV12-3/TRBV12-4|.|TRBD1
CASSQSGQGKQFF
TGTGCCAGCAGTCAAAGCGGACAGGGAAAGCAGTTCTTC
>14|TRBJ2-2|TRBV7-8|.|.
CASSLTTTLGELFF
TGTGCCAGCAGCCTTACTACTACCCTAGGGGAGCTGTTTTTT
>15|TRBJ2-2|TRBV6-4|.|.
CASRRGTGSTGELFF
TGTGCCAGCAGGAGAGGAACAGGGTCCACCGGGGAGCTGTTTTTT
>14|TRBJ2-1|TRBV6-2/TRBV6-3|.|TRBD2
CASSRSGSMNEQFF
TGTGCCAGCAGTCGTAGCGGGAGTATGAATGAGCAGTTCTTC
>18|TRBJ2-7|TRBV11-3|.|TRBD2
CASSEGLAGGPRSYEQYF
TGTGCCAGCAGCGAGGGACTAGCGGGAGGGCCCCGCTCCTACGAGCAGTACTTC
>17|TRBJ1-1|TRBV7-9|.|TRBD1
CASSLVTGTGGGSEAFF
TGTGCCAGCAGCTTAGTTACCGGGACAGGGGGTGGATCTGAAGCTTTCTTT
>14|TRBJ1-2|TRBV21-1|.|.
CASRNEATNYGYTF
TGTGCCAGCAGGAACGAGGCCACCAACTATGGCTACACCTTC
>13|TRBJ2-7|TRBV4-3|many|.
CASSQDTGDEQYF
TGCGCCAGCAGCCAAGATACCGGGGACGAGCAGTACTTC
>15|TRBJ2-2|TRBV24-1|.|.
CATREGTVNTGELFF
TGTGCCACCAGGGAGGGGACAGTCAACACCGGGGAGCTGTTTTTT
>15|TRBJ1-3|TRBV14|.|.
CASSRLGVSGNTIYF
TGTGCCAGCAGCCGCCTAGGAGTCTCTGGAAACACCATATATTTT
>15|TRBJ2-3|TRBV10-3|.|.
CAISEPSASTDTQYF
TGTGCCATCAGTGAACCTAGCGCCAGCACAGATACGCAGTATTTT
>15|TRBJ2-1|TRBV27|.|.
CASRSLGVGYNEQFF
TGTGCCAGCAGGTCGTTGGGAGTAGGTTACAATGAGCAGTTCTTC
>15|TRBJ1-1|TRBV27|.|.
CASSSGGGAGTEAFF
TGTGCCAGCAGTTCCGGGGGGGGAGCGGGCACTGAAGCTTTCTTT
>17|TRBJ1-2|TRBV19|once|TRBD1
CASSPRTGLIAGYGYTF
TGTGCCAGTAGCCCCCGGACAGGGTTGATCGCAGGCTATGGCTACACCTTC
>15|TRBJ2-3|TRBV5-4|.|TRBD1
CASSHAGGLSDTQYF
TGTGCCAGCAGCCACGCAGGGGGCTTGTCAGATACGCAGTATTTT
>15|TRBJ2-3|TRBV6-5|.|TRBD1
CASSYSKGGADTQYF
TGTGCCAGCAGTTACTCGAAAGGGGGCGCAGATACGCAGTATTTT
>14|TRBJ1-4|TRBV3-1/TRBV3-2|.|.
CASSHTGSGEKLFF
TGTGCCAGCAGCCATACAGGGTCAGGTGAAAAACTGTTTTTT
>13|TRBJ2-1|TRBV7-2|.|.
CASSFPVTLEQFF
TGTGCCAGCAGCTTTCCAGTGACTCTTGAGCAGTTCTTC
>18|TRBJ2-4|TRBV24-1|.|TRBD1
CATSDLPRQGQDKNIQYF
TGTGCCACCAGTGATCTCCCTCGACAGGGTCAGGACAAAAACATTCAGTACTTC
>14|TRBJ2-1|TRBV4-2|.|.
CASNTPGSYNEQFF
TGTGCCAGCAATACCCCAGGCTCCTACAATGAGCAGTTCTTC
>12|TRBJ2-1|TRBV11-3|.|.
CASSVRRGEQFF
TGTGCCAGCAGCGTTCGGCGGGGTGAGCAGTTCTTC
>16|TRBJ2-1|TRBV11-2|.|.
CASSLLEGGGFNEQFF
TGTGCCAGCAGCTTATTGGAGGGGGGGGGCTTCAATGAGCAGTTCTTC
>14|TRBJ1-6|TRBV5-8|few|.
CASSLRGYNSPLHF
TGTGCCAGCAGCTTGCGGGGTTATAATTCACCCCTCCACTTT
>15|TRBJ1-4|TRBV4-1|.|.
CASSQDPPPNEKLFF
TGCGCCAGCAGCCAAGATCCTCCCCCCAATGAAAAACTGTTTTTT
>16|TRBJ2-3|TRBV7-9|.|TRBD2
CASSFLAGVGSDTQYF
TGTGCCAGCAGCTTCTTGGCGGGAGTGGGATCAGATACGCAGTATTTT
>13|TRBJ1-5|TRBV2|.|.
CASSEGGVQPQHF
TGTGCCAGCAGTGAAGGGGGGGTCCAGCCCCAGCATTTT
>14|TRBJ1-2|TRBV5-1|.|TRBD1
CASSRGQGNYGYTF
TGCGCCAGCAGCCGGGGACAGGGGAACTATGGCTACACCTTC
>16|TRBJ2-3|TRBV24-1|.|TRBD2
CATSDSLAANTDTQYF
TGTGCCACCAGTGATTCACTAGCGGCCAACACAGATACGCAGTATTTT
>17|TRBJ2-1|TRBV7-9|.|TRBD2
CASSAKMSGRYGNEQFF
TGTGCCAGCAGCGCAAAAATGAGCGGGAGGTACGGCAATGAGCAGTTCTTC
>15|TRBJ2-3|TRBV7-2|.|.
CASSPTGSSTDTQYF
TGTGCCAGCAGCCCTACCGGGTCTAGCACAGATACGCAGTATTTT
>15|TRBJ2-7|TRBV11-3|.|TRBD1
CASSRGGQRSYEQYF
TGTGCCAGCAGCCGAGGGGGACAGCGGTCCTACGAGCAGTACTTC
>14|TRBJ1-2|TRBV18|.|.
CASSPYDISYGYTF
TGTGCCAGCTCACCCTACGACATCTCCTATGGCTACACCTTC